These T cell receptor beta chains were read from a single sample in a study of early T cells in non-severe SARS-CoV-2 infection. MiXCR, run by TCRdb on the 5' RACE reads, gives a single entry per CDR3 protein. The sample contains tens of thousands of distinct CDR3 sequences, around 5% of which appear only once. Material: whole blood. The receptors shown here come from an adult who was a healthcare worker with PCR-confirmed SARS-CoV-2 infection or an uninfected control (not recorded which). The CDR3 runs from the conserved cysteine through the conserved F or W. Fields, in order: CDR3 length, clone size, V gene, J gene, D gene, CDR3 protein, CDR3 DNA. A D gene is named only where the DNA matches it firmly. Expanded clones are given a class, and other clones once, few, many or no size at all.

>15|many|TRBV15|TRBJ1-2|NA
CATSRDEGTNYGYTF
TGTGCCACCAGCAGAGATGAGGGGACTAACTATGGCTACACCTTC
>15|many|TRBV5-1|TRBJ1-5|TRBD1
CASSSGTGINQPQHF
TGCGCCAGCAGTTCCGGGACAGGCATAAATCAGCCCCAGCATTTT
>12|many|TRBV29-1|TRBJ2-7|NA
CSVEHNSYEQYF
TGCAGCGTTGAACACAATTCCTACGAGCAGTACTTC
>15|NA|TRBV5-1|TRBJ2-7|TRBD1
CASSLGGQLDYEQYF
TGCGCCAGCAGCTTAGGGGGACAGTTGGACTACGAGCAGTACTTC
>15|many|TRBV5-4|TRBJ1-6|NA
CASSLALGYNSPLHF
TGTGCCAGCAGCTTGGCGCTAGGCTATAATTCACCCCTCCACTTT
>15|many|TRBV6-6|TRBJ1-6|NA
CASSRQWFGDSPLHF
TGTGCCAGCAGTCGTCAGTGGTTCGGTGATTCACCCCTCCACTTT
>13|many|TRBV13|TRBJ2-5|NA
CASSFPGQETQYF
TGTGCCAGCAGCTTTCCCGGTCAAGAGACCCAGTACTTC
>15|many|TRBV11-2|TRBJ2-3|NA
CASRQPGGPTDTQYF
TGTGCCAGCAGGCAACCGGGCGGGCCCACAGATACGCAGTATTTT
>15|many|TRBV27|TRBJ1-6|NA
CASSLLQGYNSPLHF
TGTGCCAGCAGTTTATTGCAGGGGTATAATTCACCCCTCCACTTT
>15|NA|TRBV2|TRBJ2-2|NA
CASRPPLRDTGELFF
TGTGCCAGCAGACCCCCTCTGAGGGACACCGGGGAGCTGTTTTTT
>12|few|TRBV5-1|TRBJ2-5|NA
CASSLDQETQYF
TGCGCCAGCAGCTTGGACCAAGAGACCCAGTACTTC
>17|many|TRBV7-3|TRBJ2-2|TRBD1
CASSALAGQGMAGELFF
TGTGCCAGCAGCGCTCTTGCGGGACAGGGGATGGCCGGGGAGCTGTTTTTT
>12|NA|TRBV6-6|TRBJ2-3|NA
CASSYEADTQYF
TGTGCCAGCAGTTACGAAGCAGATACGCAGTATTTT
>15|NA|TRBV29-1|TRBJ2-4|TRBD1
CSVSDRGLAKNIQYF
TGCAGCGTTTCTGACAGGGGACTAGCCAAAAACATTCAGTACTTC
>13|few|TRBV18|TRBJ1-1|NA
CASSPSRETEAFF
TGTGCCAGCTCACCAAGCCGGGAAACTGAAGCTTTCTTT
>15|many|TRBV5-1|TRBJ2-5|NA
CASSPFLRREETQYF
TGCGCCAGCAGCCCCTTTCTACGGAGGGAAGAGACCCAGTACTTC
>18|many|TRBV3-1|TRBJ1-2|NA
CASSQEAVRGYANYGYTF
TGTGCCAGCAGCCAAGAAGCTGTTCGGGGATACGCTAACTATGGCTACACCTTC
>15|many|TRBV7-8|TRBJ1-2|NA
CASSPRVGGDYGYTF
TGTGCCAGCAGCCCACGGGTCGGCGGGGACTATGGCTACACCTTC
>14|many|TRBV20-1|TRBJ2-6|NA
CSARDGYGANVLTF
TGCAGTGCTAGAGATGGGTATGGGGCCAACGTCCTGACTTTC
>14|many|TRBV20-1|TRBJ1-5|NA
CSASQGLSNQPQHF
TGCAGCGCCTCCCAGGGGCTTAGCAATCAGCCCCAGCATTTT
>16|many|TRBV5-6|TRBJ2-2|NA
CASSLVGLGDTGELFF
TGTGCCAGCAGCTTGGTGGGTTTGGGGGACACCGGGGAGCTGTTTTTT
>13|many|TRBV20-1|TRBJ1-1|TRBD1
CSASTGGDTEAFF
TGCAGTGCTAGTACAGGGGGAGACACTGAAGCTTTCTTT
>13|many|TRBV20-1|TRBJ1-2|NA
CSARARRGYGYTF
TGCAGTGCTAGAGCGCGAAGGGGCTATGGCTACACCTTC
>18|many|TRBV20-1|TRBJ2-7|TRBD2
CSARDRLAGGRQGSKQYF
TGCAGTGCTAGAGATCGACTAGCGGGGGGGCGTCAAGGGAGTAAGCAGTACTTC
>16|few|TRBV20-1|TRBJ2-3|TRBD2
CSARLASGGMTDTQYF
TGCAGTGCTAGATTGGCTAGCGGGGGGATGACAGATACGCAGTATTTT
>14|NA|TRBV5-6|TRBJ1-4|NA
CASSSLGRYEKLFF
TGTGCCAGCAGCTCCCTGGGGAGGTATGAAAAACTGTTTTTT
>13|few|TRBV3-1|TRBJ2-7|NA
CASSGQGGREQYF
TGTGCCAGCAGCGGACAGGGAGGGCGCGAGCAGTACTTC
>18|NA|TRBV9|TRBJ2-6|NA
CASSVATPLPSGANVLTF
TGTGCCAGCAGCGTAGCTACCCCGTTACCCTCTGGGGCCAACGTCCTGACTTTC
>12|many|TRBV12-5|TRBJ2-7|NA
CASGLTTDEQYF
TGTGCTAGTGGTTTGACCACGGACGAGCAGTACTTC
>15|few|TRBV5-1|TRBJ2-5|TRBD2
CASSLDSSGGETQYF
TGCGCCAGCAGCTTGGACTCTAGCGGAGGAGAGACCCAGTACTTC
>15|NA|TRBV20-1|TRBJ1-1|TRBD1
CSARDYRQGNTEAFF
TGCAGTGCTAGAGATTACCGACAGGGCAACACTGAAGCTTTCTTT
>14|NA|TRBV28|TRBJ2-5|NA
CASSHDGLQETQYF
TGTGCCAGCAGTCACGACGGACTACAAGAGACCCAGTACTTC